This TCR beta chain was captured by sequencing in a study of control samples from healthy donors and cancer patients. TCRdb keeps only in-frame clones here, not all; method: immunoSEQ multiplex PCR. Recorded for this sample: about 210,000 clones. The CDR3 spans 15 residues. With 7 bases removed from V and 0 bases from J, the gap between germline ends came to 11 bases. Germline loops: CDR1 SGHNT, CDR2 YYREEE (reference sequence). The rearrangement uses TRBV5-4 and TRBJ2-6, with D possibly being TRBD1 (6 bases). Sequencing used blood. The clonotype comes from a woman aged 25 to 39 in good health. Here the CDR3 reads CASHRVASGANVLTF. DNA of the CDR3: TGTGCCAGCCACAGGGTAGCCTCTGGGGCCAACGTCCTGACTTTC.